Described below is a single T cell receptor (beta chain) sequence and its context. How the authors handled the data: From reference gene primer amplification, estimates of nucleated cell counts were derived. Assay used: immunoSEQ multiplex PCR; TCRdb lists only in-frame clones, some missing. V, J and clone size reflect that table, while D and trimming were determined from the DNA. The sample holds about 330,000 clones; about 82% are singletons and the top ten take about 1.7%. The data derive from a study of blood T cell repertoires in COVID-19. Looking at the study overall: Collection of acute and convalescent COVID-19 samples took place in the United States, Italy and Spain. PBMCs, B-cell-depleted T cells, or T cells were the source of the cDNA or gDNA that made up the material.

The germline CDR1 and CDR2 sequences are SGHDN and FVKESK. CDR3 length: 16 amino acids. With 4 bases clipped from V and 1 base from J, the junction kept 5 bases outside the gene matches. V and J are TRBV14 and TRBJ2-5; TRBD2 matches 11 bases. Material: peripheral blood. The sequence came from a woman between 45 and 65 years old with acute or convalescent COVID-19. CDR3 sequence: CASSRLTSGTQETQYF. In DNA, the CDR3 is TGTGCCAGCAGCCGACTGACTAGCGGGACCCAAGAGACCCAGTACTTC.